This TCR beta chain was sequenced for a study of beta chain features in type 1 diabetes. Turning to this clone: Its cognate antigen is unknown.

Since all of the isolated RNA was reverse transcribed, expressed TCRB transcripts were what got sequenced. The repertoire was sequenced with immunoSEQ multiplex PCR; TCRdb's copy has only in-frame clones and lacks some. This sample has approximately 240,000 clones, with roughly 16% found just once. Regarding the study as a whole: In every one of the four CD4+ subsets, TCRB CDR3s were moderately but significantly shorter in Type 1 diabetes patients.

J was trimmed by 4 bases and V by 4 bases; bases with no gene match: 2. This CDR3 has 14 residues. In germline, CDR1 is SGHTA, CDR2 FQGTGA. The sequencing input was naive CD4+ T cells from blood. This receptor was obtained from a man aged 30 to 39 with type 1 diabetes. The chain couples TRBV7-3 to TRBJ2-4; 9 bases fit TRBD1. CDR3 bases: TGTGCCAGCAGCTCCGGACAGGGGAAAAACATTCAGTACTTC. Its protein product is CASSSGQGKNIQYF.